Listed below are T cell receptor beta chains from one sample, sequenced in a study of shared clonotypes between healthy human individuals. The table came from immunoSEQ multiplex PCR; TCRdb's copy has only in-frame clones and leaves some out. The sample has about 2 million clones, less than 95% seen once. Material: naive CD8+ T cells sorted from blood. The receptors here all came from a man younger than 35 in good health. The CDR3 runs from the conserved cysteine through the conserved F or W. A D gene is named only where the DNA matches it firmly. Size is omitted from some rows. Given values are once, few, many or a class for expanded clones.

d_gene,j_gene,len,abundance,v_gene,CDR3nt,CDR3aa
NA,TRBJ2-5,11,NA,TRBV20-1,TGCAGTGCTCTCTTTATGGAGACCCAGTACTTC,CSALFMETQYF
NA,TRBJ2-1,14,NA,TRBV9,TGTGCCAGCAGCGTTGGGGACTTCCACAATGAGCAGTTCTTC,CASSVGDFHNEQFF
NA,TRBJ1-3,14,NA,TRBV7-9,TGTGCCAGCAGCTTACCAGACTCTGGAAACACCATATATTTT,CASSLPDSGNTIYF
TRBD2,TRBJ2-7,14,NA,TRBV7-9,TGTGCCAGCAGCTCGCGGGGGGCCCCCTACGAGCAGTACTTC,CASSSRGAPYEQYF
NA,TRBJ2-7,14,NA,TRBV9,TGTGCCAGCAGCCCCACCGGGCCCCACCTTGAGCAGTACTTC,CASSPTGPHLEQYF
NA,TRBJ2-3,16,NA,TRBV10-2,TGCGCCACCTCGGGAGATCGGCGTAAAAGCACAGATACGCAGTATTTT,CATSGDRRKSTDTQYF
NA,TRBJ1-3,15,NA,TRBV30,TGTGCCTGGAGTGGGTCGGTATTCTCTGGAAACACCATATATTTT,CAWSGSVFSGNTIYF
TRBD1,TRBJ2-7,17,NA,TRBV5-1,TGCGCCAGCAGCTTGATGTCTCTGCAGGGGGCTTCCTACGAGCAGTACTTC,CASSLMSLQGASYEQYF
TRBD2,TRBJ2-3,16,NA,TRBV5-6,TGTGCCAGCAGCTTACTAGCGGTACCTAGCACAGATACGCAGTATTTT,CASSLLAVPSTDTQYF
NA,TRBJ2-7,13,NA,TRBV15,TGTGCCACCAGCGAAGGACAGACCTACGAGCAGTACTTC,CATSEGQTYEQYF
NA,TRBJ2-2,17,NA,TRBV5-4,TGTGCCAGCCAAGCACGGGACTCTTCTTTCTTTACCGGGGAGCTGTTTTTT,CASQARDSSFFTGELFF
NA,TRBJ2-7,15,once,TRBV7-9,TGTGCCAGCAGCCTCGAAGCGGGTCTTCCCTACGAGCAGTACTTC,CASSLEAGLPYEQYF
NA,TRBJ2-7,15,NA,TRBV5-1,TGCGCCAGCAGCTTGGGGTCAGGGAGCTCCTACGAGCAGTACTTC,CASSLGSGSSYEQYF
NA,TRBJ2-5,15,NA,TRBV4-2,TGTGCCAGCAGCCAAGAATCCCTCGCCCAAGAGACCCAGTACTTC,CASSQESLAQETQYF
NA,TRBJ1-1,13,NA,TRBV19,TGTGCCAGTAGTATAGGGATGATCACTGAAGCTTTCTTT,CASSIGMITEAFF
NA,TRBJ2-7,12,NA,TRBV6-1,TGTGCCAGCAGTGATCCTTACTACGAGCAGTACTTC,CASSDPYYEQYF
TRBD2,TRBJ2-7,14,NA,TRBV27,TGTGCCAGCAGTTACCGGGGGGGCGGGTACGAGCAGTACTTC,CASSYRGGGYEQYF
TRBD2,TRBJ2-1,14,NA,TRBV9,TGTGCCAGCAGTCGGCGGGAGGAGTACAATGAGCAGTTCTTC,CASSRREEYNEQFF
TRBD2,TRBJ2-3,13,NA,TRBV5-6,TGTGCCAGCAGCCGCGGGAGTGGAGATACGCAGTATTTT,CASSRGSGDTQYF
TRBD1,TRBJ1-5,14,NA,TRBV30,TGTGCCTGGAGTGTCGGACAGGGGGATCAGCCCCAGCATTTT,CAWSVGQGDQPQHF
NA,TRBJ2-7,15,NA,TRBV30,TGTGCCTGGAGTGTGGGCCCAGTCACTTCCTACGAGCAGTACTTC,CAWSVGPVTSYEQYF
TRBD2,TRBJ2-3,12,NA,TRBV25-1,TGTGCCAGCAGTGATTGGCGGGGGACGCAGTATTTT,CASSDWRGTQYF
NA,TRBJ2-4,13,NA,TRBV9,TGTGCCAGCAGCGTTTGGATCGGGGACATTCAGTACTTC,CASSVWIGDIQYF
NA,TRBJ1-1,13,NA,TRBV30,TGTGCCTGGAGTGTAGGGGGGCGGACTGAAGCTTTCTTT,CAWSVGGRTEAFF
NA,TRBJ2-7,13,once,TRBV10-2,TGCGCCAGCAGTGAGATCACCGGCCACGAGCAGTACTTC,CASSEITGHEQYF
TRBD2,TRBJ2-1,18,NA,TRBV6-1,TGTGCCAGCAGTGAGGGACTAGCGGGGCAATATAGGGGGCATGAGCAGTTCTTC,CASSEGLAGQYRGHEQFF
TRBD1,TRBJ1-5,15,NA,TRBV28,TGTGCCAGCAGTTCCTCGACAGGGGTGGTTCAGCCCCAGCATTTT,CASSSSTGVVQPQHF
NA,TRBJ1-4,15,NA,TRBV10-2,TGCGCCAGCAGTGAAGGAGTGGTCGGGGTCGAAAAACTGTTTTTT,CASSEGVVGVEKLFF
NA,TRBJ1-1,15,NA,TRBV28,TGTGCCAGCAGTTTTGTTAGGGAGCCCCTGGATCAAGCTTTCTTT,CASSFVREPLDQAFF
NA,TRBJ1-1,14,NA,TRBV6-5,TGTGCCAGCAGTTACGCAGGGGAGAACACTGAAGCTTTCTTT,CASSYAGENTEAFF
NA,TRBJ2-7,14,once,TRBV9,TGTGCCAGCAGCGTAGGGGGGGCCCACTACGAGCAGTACTTC,CASSVGGAHYEQYF
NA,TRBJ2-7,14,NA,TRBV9,TGTGCCAGCAGCGTAGAAATCCGAGACTACGAGCAGTACTTC,CASSVEIRDYEQYF
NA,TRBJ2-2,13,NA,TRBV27,TGTGCCAGCAGTCCTTTAAACACCGGGGAGCTGTTTTTT,CASSPLNTGELFF
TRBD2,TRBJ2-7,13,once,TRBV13,TGTGCCAGCAGCCCCGGGACTACCGACGAGCAGTACTTC,CASSPGTTDEQYF
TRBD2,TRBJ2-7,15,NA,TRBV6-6,TGTGCCAGCACACCATGGGCTAGCGGGTTCTACGAGCAGTACTTC,CASTPWASGFYEQYF
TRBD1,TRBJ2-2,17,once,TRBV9,TGTGCCAGCAGCGTATTGGCGGGACAGGGGAACACCGGGGAGCTGTTTTTT,CASSVLAGQGNTGELFF
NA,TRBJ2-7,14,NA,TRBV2,TGTGCCAGCAGTGAAGCGGGGGACGGCTACGAGCAGTACTTC,CASSEAGDGYEQYF
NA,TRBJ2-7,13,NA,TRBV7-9,TGTGCCAGCAGCTTAGCGGGGCATTACGAGCAGTACTTC,CASSLAGHYEQYF
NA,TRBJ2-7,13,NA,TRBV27,TGTGCCAGCAGTTACAGGATGAACTACGAGCAGTACTTC,CASSYRMNYEQYF
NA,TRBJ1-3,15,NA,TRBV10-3,TGTGCCATCAGGGAGGGGGATGAGTCTGGAAACACCATATATTTT,CAIREGDESGNTIYF
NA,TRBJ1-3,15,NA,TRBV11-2,TGTGCCAGCAGCTTATGGGACATATCTGGAAACACCATATATTTT,CASSLWDISGNTIYF
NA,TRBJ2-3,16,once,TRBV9,TGTGCCAGCAGCCCCGCCGCCATCCCAAGCACAGATACGCAGTATTTT,CASSPAAIPSTDTQYF
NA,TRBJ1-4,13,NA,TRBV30,NA,CAWSFGAGEKLFF
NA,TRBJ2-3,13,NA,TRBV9,TGTGCCAGCAGCGGGGGAGGTGGAGATACGCAGTATTTT,CASSGGGGDTQYF
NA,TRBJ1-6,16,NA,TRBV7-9,TGTGCCAGCAGCCTAATGGATCAGGGTGGGAATTCACCCCTCCACTTT,CASSLMDQGGNSPLHF
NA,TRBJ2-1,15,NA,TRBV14,TGTGCCAGCAGCCAAGTTTTTTCACCTTACAATGAGCAGTTCTTC,CASSQVFSPYNEQFF
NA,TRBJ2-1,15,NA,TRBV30,TGTGCCTGGAGTTTGGGTTCAGGGGCGAGCGGTGAGCAGTTCTTC,CAWSLGSGASGEQFF
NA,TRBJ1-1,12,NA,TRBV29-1,TGCAGCGTTGCCAAGGAGAACACTGAAGCTTTCTTT,CSVAKENTEAFF
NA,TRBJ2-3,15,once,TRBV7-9,TGTGCCAGCTCCGAGGGCCTCACCTACACAGATACGCAGTATTTT,CASSEGLTYTDTQYF